This T cell receptor (beta chain) was recovered during a study of blood T cell repertoires in COVID-19. Study in general: Both acute and convalescent COVID-19 samples were obtained from the United States, Italy and Spain.

Measured with immunoSEQ multiplex PCR; TCRdb has only the in-frame clones, and not every one. This table has about 180,000 clones, 81% appearing once. Seattle patients were enrolled during active infection and followed longitudinally. This clone has a handful of counts. The V and J ends lost 5 bases and 14 bases, in that order; junction bases with no gene match: 20. CDR1 MNHEY and CDR2 SMNVEV come from the germline V gene (reference sequence). The CDR3 runs to 15 residues. The source is a woman of 80 years or more with COVID-19, enrolled during active disease. What was sequenced was peripheral blood. The chain uses TRBV27 and TRBJ1-2; TRBD1 matches at 7 bases. CDR3 in DNA: TGTGCCAGCAGTCCTCTCTGGACAGGCCTCTTGGGTGGGACCTTC. Translation gives CASSPLWTGLLGGTF.